This T cell receptor beta chain is drawn from a study of blood T cell repertoires in COVID-19 (dated by TCRdb to about 2020). General notes on the study: Collaborator samples came from the United States, Italy and Spain and covered acute and convalescent phases of COVID-19. The prospective study material was composed of cDNA or gDNA derived from T cells, B-cell-depleted T cells, or PBMCs. Subjects who had been exposed to COVID-19, were actively infected with it, or had recovered from it provided the deeply sampled blood TCRbeta repertoires that made up the dataset. The repertoires were released in a freely available public database meant as a resource for research on the immune response to SARS-CoV-2. The samples were drawn from the first 160 participants of the ongoing ImmuneRACE study and from 1,200 or so subjects provided by 6 global collaborators. The sample metadata nearly always contained a de-identified subject ID, COVID-19 status, age in years and sex. Where available, HLA class I and class II types were taken from metadata supplied by the sample provider and were not determined by assay-based typing.

The immunoSEQ Assay, a bias-controlled multiplex PCR, was used to amplify TCRbeta CDR3 regions from genomic DNA. The paper's processing steps were these. Nucleated cell counts per sample were estimated from amplification of reference gene primers within the assay. To quantify the absolute abundance of each unique TCRbeta CDR3 rearrangement, sequence reads were collapsed and filtered. For each sample, productive Simpson clonality was calculated as the square root of Simpson's diversity index over productive rearrangements. TCRdb took over this immuneACCESS table, retaining in-frame rearrangements with V and J assigned. Such tables are incomplete; in checked studies, under half of the missing clones stem from an unresolved V gene, and the remainder is unexplained. The V and J calls and clone size come from that table; D and trimming were worked out from the DNA. The sample profile shows approximately 200,000 clones; roughly 81% of them were found once. Just under 1% of the sample is taken by the ten largest.

CDR1 and CDR2 were assigned from the germline V gene as SNHLY and FYNNEI. The CDR3 goes from the cysteine to the phenylalanine over 13 residues. Left in the record is the CDR3 DNA by itself, 39 bases read in frame from the first base. The junction shows trimming of 4 bases on V and 4 bases on J, plus 8 bases between the germline ends. Whole blood was collected in K2EDTA tubes by collaborating institutions according to the institutions' own protocols. Collaborator samples were shipped for TCRbeta analysis as frozen whole blood, isolated PBMCs, or DNA extracted from either sample type. The paper as a whole reports these results and caveats: How much clinical and demographic metadata was included differed by source and by participant, and the metadata was provided uncurated.

A remark on this clone: This clone's antigen is unknown. It has no much larger one-base neighbor in the sample; base qualities were not kept.

Here the chain combines TRBV2 and TRBJ2-1; TRBD1 could be the D gene, as 5 bases match. This clonotype was obtained from a man in his forties with acute or convalescent COVID-19. Sequenced material: peripheral blood. The CDR3 reads as follows: CASSGYRYNEQFF. The nucleotide sequence reads TGTGCCAGCAGTGGTTACAGGTACAATGAGCAGTTCTTC.